This T cell receptor (beta chain) derives from a study of naive and memory T cell subsets. CDR3 length: 13 residues. V lost 3 bases to trimming and J lost 3 bases, with 9 bases between them. CDR1 is GTSNPN and CDR2 is SVGIG in the germline V gene (reference sequence). Amplification of ligated cDNA took four PCR rounds with SP2 and nested alpha and beta constant primers. MiXCR was run by TCRdb on the 5' RACE reads, yielding one entry per CDR3 protein. Of about 48,000 distinct CDR3 sequences listed, about 4.5% are singletons. The table lists this clonotype with a few counts. A UMI-containing oligonucleotide was joined by 3' ligation to the TCR cDNA template.

V gene TRBV30 combines with J gene TRBJ2-1; unclear D gene. The clonotype originates from a female donor in good health. The CDR3 loop is CAWSGLLYNEQFF. Here the CDR3 DNA reads TGTGCCTGGAGCGGATTGCTCTACAATGAGCAGTTCTTC.